The 26 T cell receptor beta chains listed next were all sequenced from one sample in a study of blood T cell repertoires in COVID-19. Sequenced by immunoSEQ multiplex PCR; TCRdb stores in-frame clones only, minus some. Among about 220,000 clones listed, around 89% were seen once. Sequencing was performed on PBMCs or T cells enriched from blood (not recorded which). The receptors come from a young woman in a cohort exposed to, infected with or recovered from COVID-19 (not recorded which).

The chain combines TRBV11-2 with TRBJ2-1, with a possible D match to TRBD1 (6 bases). The length of the CDR3 is 15 residues. V shed 5 bases and J shed 5 bases, with 16 bases lying between them. Per the germline V gene, CDR1 is SGHAT and CDR2 is FQNNGV. The CDR3 reads CASSRRSGTNNEQFF. The CDR3 bases are TGTGCCAGCAGCCGACGGTCCGGGACAAACAATGAGCAGTTCTTC.

The genes are TRBV5-1 and TRBJ2-5, with D perhaps matching TRBD2 (5 bases). Per germline, CDR1 SGHRS and CDR2 YFSETQ. This CDR3 has 14 residues. V was shortened by 3 bases and J by 5 bases, with 14 bases between the two germline ends. Here the CDR3 reads CASSSGEGWETQYF. The CDR3 bases are TGCGCCAGCAGCTCGGGCGAGGGATGGGAGACCCAGTACTTC.

V and J are TRBV6-5 and TRBJ1-4; TRBD1 might be the D (5 bases). Between the trimmed V and J ends, which lost 5 bases and 8 bases, there was a span of 15 bases. Germline CDR1 MNHEY, CDR2 SVGAGI. This CDR3 has 14 residues. CDR3 protein: CASSLRGGEEKLFF. CDR3 nucleotide sequence: TGTGCCAGCAGTCTGAGGGGAGGGGAGGAAAAACTGTTTTTT.

The rearrangement joins TRBV5-4 to TRBJ2-7; D is possibly TRBD1 (8 bases). The CDR3 spans 15 residues. The germline V gene has CDR1 SGHNT and CDR2 YYREEE (reference sequence). Trimming removed 4 bases at V and 2 bases at J, with 16 bases between. The CDR3 here is CASSQSGTGPYEQYF. In DNA form, the CDR3 reads TGTGCCAGCAGCCAAAGCGGGACAGGCCCCTACGAGCAGTACTTC.

The V gene is TRBV28, the J gene TRBJ1-6; no reliable D call. Trimming took off 8 bases at V and 7 bases at J, with 12 bases between the two ends. Germline V lookup: CDR1 MDHEN, CDR2 SYDVKM. The length of the CDR3 is 13 residues. CDR3 DNA: TGTGCCAGCGGATTGACGGGGAATTCACCCCTCCACTTT. Translation: CASGLTGNSPLHF.

The chain links TRBV5-4 to TRBJ1-6; a possible D gene is TRBD1 (6 bases). Looked up from germline, CDR1 is SGHNT and CDR2 is YYREEE (reference sequence). Trimming took 3 bases from V and 10 from J, leaving 17 bases between them. CDR3 length equals 15 residues. CDR3 bases: TGTGCCAGCAGCTCAGAACAGGGTTATATCTCACCCCTCCACTTT. It is translated as CASSSEQGYISPLHF.

The gene calls are TRBV10-3 and TRBJ2-7, with a weak D call TRBD1 (6 bases). The length of the CDR3 is 13 residues. V was pared by 6 bases and J by 2 bases, with 11 bases between. Germline CDR1 and CDR2: ENHRY and SYGVKD. CDR3 bases: TGTGCCATCAGCCCCCCAGGGGCCTACGAGCAGTACTTC. The encoded protein is CAISPPGAYEQYF.

The V call is TRBV28, the J call TRBJ1-3, with D unclear. V lost 6 bases, J lost 4 bases, and 16 bases lay in between. The CDR3 spans 15 residues. Germline CDR1 MDHEN, CDR2 SYDVKM. The CDR3 sequence is CASSSLMVYGNTIYF. As DNA, the CDR3 is TGTGCCAGCAGCTCCCTAATGGTCTACGGAAACACCATATATTTT.

The chain employs TRBV2 and TRBJ1-1; D uncertain. Per the germline V gene, CDR1 is SNHLY and CDR2 is FYNNEI. The ends were cut back, 6 bases at V and 4 bases at J, with 15 bases in the middle. CDR3 length equals 14 residues. The CDR3 DNA follows: TGTGCCAGCAGACCAGAGGGATGGGGCACTGAAGCTTTCTTT. It encodes CASRPEGWGTEAFF.

V is TRBV12-3 or TRBV12-4 and J is TRBJ2-1; maybe TRBD2 (6 bases). CDR3 length: 11 amino acids. The V end was cut by 5 bases, the J end by 15 bases, with 14 bases between. This CDR3 reads CASSAGSFPFF. In nucleotides, the CDR3 is TGTGCCAGCAGTGCGGGAAGCTTCCCGTTCTTC.

The V call is TRBV18, the J call TRBJ1-3, with 9 nucleotides matching TRBD1. V shed 3 bases, J shed 1 base, and the junction held 1 base outside the gene matches. The CDR3 has 15 residues. Per the germline V gene, CDR1 is KGHSH and CDR2 is LQKENI. The CDR3 DNA is TGTGCCAGCTCACCTGGGACAGGGTCTGGAAACACCATATATTTT. It is translated as CASSPGTGSGNTIYF.

This clone was found a few times. The chain recombines TRBV6-4 with TRBJ2-1; 8 bases are shared with TRBD2. Trimming at V came to 5 bases and at J to 10 bases, leaving 7 bases not matched to a gene. CDR1 and CDR2 from the germline V gene are MRHNA and SNTAGT. The CDR3 runs to 13 residues. CDR3 coding DNA: TGTGCCAGCAGTCCGACTAGCGAGGGAGAGCAGTTCTTC. Amino acid sequence: CASSPTSEGEQFF.

The gene calls are TRBV10-1 and TRBJ1-4; 8 bases map to TRBD1. Trimming removed 4 bases from V and 6 bases from J; junction bases left unmatched: 1. The germline gives CDR1 WNHNN, CDR2 SYGVQD (reference sequence). This CDR3 comprises 13 residues. The CDR3 nucleotides read TGCGCCAGCAGTGGGGGACAGGATGAAAAACTGTTTTTT. It codes for CASSGGQDEKLFF.

The chain carries TRBV27 and TRBJ1-1, with TRBD1 identical over 10 bases. In germline, CDR1 is MNHEY, CDR2 SMNVEV (reference sequence). Trimming removed 1 base from V and 10 bases from J; junction bases left unmatched: 12. This CDR3 region has 16 residues. CDR3 in DNA: TGTGCCAGCAGTTTATTACCTGGACAGGGGGTGGGCGGAGCTTTCTTT. This translates into CASSLLPGQGVGGAFF.

The chain has TRBV19 and TRBJ2-4; TRBD1 aligns across 9 bases. V lost 8 bases and J lost 2; bases outside the gene matches: 1. Per the germline V gene, CDR1 is LNHDA and CDR2 is SQIVND (reference sequence). The CDR3 spans 13 residues. The CDR3 protein is CASGQGTKNIQYF. The CDR3 DNA follows: TGTGCCAGTGGACAGGGGACCAAAAACATTCAGTACTTC. Drawing the rest from reference TRBV19 and TRBJ2-4, the complete variable domain is DGGITQSPKYLFRKEGQNVTLSCEQNLNHDAMYWYRQDPGQGLRLIYYSQIVNDFQKGDIAEGYSVSREKKESFPLTVTSAQKNPTAFYLCASGQGTKNIQYFGAGTRLSVL.

CDR3 region: CATTGDTSEAFF. The CDR3 DNA reads TGTGCCACCACAGGGGACACCTCTGAAGCTTTCTTT. This chain connects TRBV24-1 to TRBJ1-1, with D possibly TRBD1 on 6 matching bases. Germline V gene data show CDR1 as KGHDR and CDR2 as SFDVKD. V was clipped by 8 bases and J by 6 bases, with 12 bases between them. This CDR3 region has 12 residues.

The chain joins TRBV6-6 to TRBJ2-2, with 7 bases fitting TRBD1. V lost 4 bases to trimming and J lost 4 bases; unmatched junction nucleotides: 6. There are 15 residues in the CDR3. Per germline, CDR1 MNHNY and CDR2 SVGAGI (reference sequence). CDR3 in amino acids: CASSFPGQTTGELFF. The CDR3 bases are TGTGCCAGCAGTTTTCCGGGACAGACCACCGGGGAGCTGTTTTTT.

V and J are TRBV19 and TRBJ1-1; TRBD1 is a possible D gene (6 bases). V lost 7 bases and J lost 4, with 13 bases in between. Germline V gene data show CDR1 as LNHDA and CDR2 as SQIVND (reference sequence). The CDR3 is made up of 13 amino acids. CDR3 sequence reads: CASNPTGITEAFF. In DNA form, the CDR3 reads TGTGCCAGTAATCCCACAGGGATCACTGAAGCTTTCTTT.

The chain recombines TRBV27 with TRBJ1-5; D not certain. Trimming removed 2 bases at V and 7 bases at J, with 9 bases between. The length of the CDR3 is 13 residues. Per the germline V gene, CDR1 is MNHEY and CDR2 is SMNVEV (reference sequence). CDR3: CASSLTGNQPQHF. The CDR3 DNA is TGTGCCAGCAGTTTAACGGGGAACCAGCCCCAGCATTTT.

The chain joins TRBV5-5 to TRBJ1-2; D gene uncertain. Germline loops: CDR1 SGHKS, CDR2 YYEKEE (reference sequence). This CDR3 is built from 14 residues. Between the trimmed V and J ends, which lost 0 bases and 3 bases, there was a span of 9 bases. CDR3 in amino acids: CASSLGPGDYGYTF. The CDR3, as DNA: TGTGCCAGCAGCTTGGGGCCCGGGGACTATGGCTACACCTTC.

This chain uses TRBV1 with TRBJ2-1; the table gives TRBD2 as D, unverified against the DNA. TRBV1 is a pseudogene. The CDR3 extends over 12 amino acids. CDR3 amino acids: CTSTRGGAEQFF. CDR3 sequence (DNA): TGCACCAGCACCCGGGGGGGGGCAGAGCAGTTCTTC.

The chain is built from TRBV5-1 and TRBJ1-4; D not resolved. There are 15 residues in the CDR3. The V gene's germline CDR1 is SGHRS and CDR2 YFSETQ. V shed 2 bases and J shed 6 bases, with 14 bases lying between them. CDR3 amino acids: CASSLGFEEDEKLFF. DNA for the CDR3: TGCGCCAGCAGCTTAGGCTTCGAGGAGGATGAAAAACTGTTTTTT. The complete variable domain, with remaining parts taken from reference TRBV5-1 and TRBJ1-4, reads KAGVTQTPRYLIKTRGQQVTLSCSPISGHRSVSWYQQTPGQGLQFLFEYFSETQRNKGNFPGRFSGRQFSNSRSEMNVSTLELGDSALYLCASSLGFEEDEKLFFGSGTQLSVL.

The chain is built from TRBV28 and TRBJ1-5, with 7 bases that match TRBD1. Germline V gene data show CDR1 as MDHEN and CDR2 as SYDVKM. The CDR3 extends over 16 amino acids. V was clipped by 6 bases and J by 0 bases; unmatched bases: 8. CDR3 sequence reads: CASRPTGTDSNQPQHF. The DNA of the CDR3 is TGTGCCAGCAGGCCGACCGGGACAGATAGCAATCAGCCCCAGCATTTT.

The chain is built from TRBV5-1 and TRBJ2-2; 7 positions agree with TRBD1. V trimming: 5 bases; J trimming: 0 bases; junction bases outside the gene matches: 1. CDR1 is SGHRS and CDR2 is YFSETQ in the germline V gene. The CDR3 is 14 amino acids. The CDR3 DNA reads as TGCGCCAGCAGGGGGACAGCGAACACCGGGGAGCTGTTTTTT. It specifies CASRGTANTGELFF.

The chain joins TRBV18 to TRBJ2-7; 7 bases match TRBD1. CDR1 and CDR2 from the germline V gene are KGHSH and LQKENI. This CDR3 region has 16 residues. Unmatched junction bases numbered 8, after V lost 3 bases and J lost 0 bases. CDR3 residues: CASSPDTGTDSYEQYF. The CDR3 region has the DNA TGTGCCAGCTCACCGGACACCGGGACAGACTCCTACGAGCAGTACTTC.

J is TRBJ2-3 and V is TRBV10-3; 10 nucleotides agree with TRBD2. Trimming removed 6 bases from V and 5 bases from J; junction bases left unmatched: 11. CDR1 and CDR2 (germline): ENHRY, SYGVKD. This CDR3 comprises 16 residues. CDR3 DNA sequence: TGTGCCATCAGGACCTTAGCGGGGGGCGCGGGAGATACGCAGTATTTT. It is translated as CAIRTLAGGAGDTQYF.